Following are 23 T cell receptor beta chains from one sample sequenced in a study of T cell repertoires in cytomegalovirus infection. Using its own MiXCR run on the reads, TCRdb lists one record per CDR3 protein. Here the sample spans hundreds of thousands of distinct CDR3 sequences, 24% being singletons. The sequenced material came from CD8+ T cells from PBMCs. The receptor set was obtained from a human donor in good health (CMV status not recorded). Some clones in this sample may be carry-over from other donors' samples.

The sample holds a few counts of this clonotype. CDR3 loop: CASSNTDPGQGTVGEQYF. In DNA form, the CDR3 reads TGTGCCAGCAGTAACACAGATCCGGGACAGGGGACGGTTGGCGAGCAGTACTTC. The V and J genes are TRBV6-6 and TRBJ2-7, with TRBD1 matching over 10 bases. The germline V gene has CDR1 MNHNY and CDR2 SVGAGI (reference sequence). The length of the CDR3 is 18 residues. Trimming removed 5 bases from V and 6 bases from J; junction bases left unmatched: 19.

The rearrangement joins TRBV4-2 to TRBJ1-2; D is uncertain. The CDR3 is 16 residues long. CDR1 and CDR2 (germline): LGHNA, YNFKEQ. The V end lost 5 bases, the J end lost 0 bases, and 16 bases lay between the germline ends. The CDR3 DNA is TGTGCCAGCAGCGGCTGGACGTCGGGTACTAACTATGGCTACACCTTC. This encodes CASSGWTSGTNYGYTF.

The chain recombines TRBV6-2 or TRBV6-3 with TRBJ1-5; tentatively, D is TRBD1 (5 bases). Germline V gene sequence: CDR1 MNHEY, CDR2 SVGEGT. V was pared by 2 bases and J by 2 bases, with 10 bases between. CDR3 length: 15 amino acids. Written as DNA, the CDR3 is TGTGCCAGCAGTTACGGGGGACGTGGCAATCAGCCCCAGCATTTT. Translating it yields CASSYGGRGNQPQHF.

The chain has TRBV2 and TRBJ2-7; no firm D call. CDR1 and CDR2 from the germline V gene are SNHLY and FYNNEI. The CDR3 runs to 13 residues. V was trimmed by 7 bases and J by 2 bases, leaving 12 bases between them. DNA for the CDR3: TGTGCCAGCATTGGGCCCCTACCCTACGAGCAGTACTTC. It encodes CASIGPLPYEQYF. Using reference TRBV2 and TRBJ2-7 for the parts outside the CDR3, the full variable domain is EPEVTQTPSHQVTQMGQEVILRCVPISNHLYFYWYRQILGQKVEFLVSFYNNEISEKSEIFDDQFSVERPDGSNFTLKIRSTKLEDSAMYFCASIGPLPYEQYFGPGTRLTVT.

The table lists this clonotype with a few counts. V and J are TRBV4-2 and TRBJ2-1, with D perhaps TRBD1 (5 bases). The CDR3 spans 17 residues. The germline CDR1 and CDR2 sequences are LGHNA and YNFKEQ. The V end was cut by 0 bases, the J end by 5 bases, with 17 bases between. The CDR3 is CASSQDLLQGRDNEQFF. Written as DNA, the CDR3 is TGTGCCAGCAGCCAAGATCTGTTGCAGGGTCGGGACAATGAGCAGTTCTTC.

On this clonotype itself: At one of its ends the junction is not consistent with the germline gene, which may arise from a read error. The chain links TRBV7-3 to TRBJ2-3; 7 bases match TRBD1. The CDR3 length is 15 residues. The V gene's germline CDR1 is SGHTA and CDR2 FQGTGA. CDR3 coding DNA: TGTGCCGGCAGCCCCCGGACAGGAAGCACAGATACGCAGTATTTT. Translated: CAGSPRTGSTDTQYF. Together with reference TRBV7-3 and TRBJ2-3, the CDR3 gives the full variable domain: GAGVSQTPSNKVTEKGKYVELRCDPISGHTALYWYRQSLGQGPEFLIYFQGTGAADDSGLPNDRFFAVRPEGSVSTLKIQRTERGDSAVYLCAGSPRTGSTDTQYFGPGTRLTVL.

This clonotype was observed many times. The chain couples TRBV7-2 to TRBJ2-3; 8 bases line up with TRBD1. J gave up 3 bases and V 5 bases, and 4 bases lay outside the gene matches. CDR3 length: 14 residues. Germline values: CDR1 SGHTA, CDR2 FQGNSA. CDR3 amino acids: CASSQRQGTDTQYF. CDR3 bases: TGTGCCAGCAGCCAGAGACAGGGGACAGATACGCAGTATTTT.

This clonotype was recorded at least ten times. The chain carries TRBV7-2 and TRBJ2-7; possibly TRBD1 or TRBD2 for D (5 bases each). CDR1 SGHTA and CDR2 FQGNSA come from the germline V gene. The V end was cut by 10 bases, the J end by 2 bases, with 15 bases between. The CDR3 has 13 residues. The chain's CDR3 is CAILSGDAYEQYF. The DNA for the CDR3 is TGTGCCATCCTCTCCGGGGACGCCTACGAGCAGTACTTC. Full variable domain (remainder filled in from reference TRBV7-2 and TRBJ2-7): GAGVSQSPSNKVTEKGKDVELRCDPISGHTALYWYRQSLGQGLEFLIYFQGNSAPDKSGLPSDRFSAERTGGSVSTLTIQRTQQEDSAVYLCAILSGDAYEQYFGPGTRLTVT.

V usage is TRBV7-9 and J usage is TRBJ2-7; D is ambiguous. V lost 1 base and J lost 0, with 13 bases in between. Germline CDR1 and CDR2: SEHNR and FQNEAQ (reference sequence). The CDR3 spans 16 residues. The CDR3 nucleotides read TGTGCCAGCAGCTTAGAGTTTTCGGATTACTCCTACGAGCAGTACTTC. This encodes CASSLEFSDYSYEQYF. Combining the CDR3 with reference TRBV7-9 and TRBJ2-7 gives the whole variable domain DTGVSQNPRHKITKRGQNVTFRCDPISEHNRLYWYRQTLGQGPEFLTYFQNEAQLEKSRLLSDRFSAERPKGSFSTLEIQRTEQGDSAMYLCASSLEFSDYSYEQYFGPGTRLTVT.

This clonotype was observed at least ten times. This chain connects TRBV28 to TRBJ1-5; TRBD1 aligns across 10 bases. CDR1 and CDR2 from the germline V gene are MDHEN and SYDVKM. CDR3 size: 14 residues. The junction had 5 bases not matched to a gene; V was cut back by 6 bases and J by 6 bases. Written as DNA, the CDR3 is TGTGCCAGCAGGGACAGGGGGTATGTTCAGCCCCAGCATTTT. Protein: CASRDRGYVQPQHF.

J is TRBJ2-5 and V is TRBV2; no firm D call. The CDR3 sequence is 13 residues long. V was cut by 6 bases and J by 4 bases, with 12 bases left in between. Per the germline V gene, CDR1 is SNHLY and CDR2 is FYNNEI. Here the CDR3 reads CASSPSPRETQYF. For the CDR3, the DNA is TGTGCCAGCAGCCCTTCGCCCAGAGAGACCCAGTACTTC. The whole variable domain, filled in from reference TRBV2 and TRBJ2-5, reads EPEVTQTPSHQVTQMGQEVILRCVPISNHLYFYWYRQILGQKVEFLVSFYNNEISEKSEIFDDQFSVERPDGSNFTLKIRSTKLEDSAMYFCASSPSPRETQYFGPGTRLLVL.

The rearrangement joins TRBV7-2 to TRBJ2-1, with D possibly being TRBD1 or TRBD2 (5 bases each). The V gene's germline CDR1 is SGHTA and CDR2 FQGNSA. This CDR3 is 15 amino acids long. V gave up 3 bases and J gave up 2 bases, with 11 bases separating them. CDR3 amino acids: CASSFLVGAYNEQFF. In DNA form, the CDR3 reads TGTGCCAGCAGCTTTTTAGTGGGGGCCTACAATGAGCAGTTCTTC.

This clonotype was detected only a few times. The chain uses TRBV7-9 and TRBJ1-2; weak D call: TRBD1 (5 bases). This CDR3 contains 15 residues. V shed 1 base and J shed 8 bases, with 17 bases lying between them. Germline V CDR1 and CDR2: SEHNR, FQNEAQ (reference sequence). The DNA of the CDR3 is TGTGCCAGCAGCTTAGTGGAGGGACGGAGTAAAGGCTACACCTTC. It translates to CASSLVEGRSKGYTF. The variable domain in full, completed from reference TRBV7-9 and TRBJ1-2, reads DTGVSQNPRHKITKRGQNVTFRCDPISEHNRLYWYRQTLGQGPEFLTYFQNEAQLEKSRLLSDRFSAERPKGSFSTLEIQRTEQGDSAMYLCASSLVEGRSKGYTFGSGTRLTVV.

The V gene is TRBV6-5, the J gene TRBJ1-1; D gene ambiguous. The CDR3 covers 15 residues. V was clipped by 2 bases and J by 2 bases, with 12 bases between them. Germline CDR1 reads MNHEY; CDR2 reads SVGAGI. The CDR3 reads CASSYSALGNTEAFF. DNA for the CDR3: TGTGCCAGCAGTTACAGCGCGTTGGGTAACACTGAAGCTTTCTTT.

Concerning this clonotype itself: The junction departs from the called germline gene at one end, perhaps through a read error. The chain employs TRBV19 and TRBJ1-5, with TRBD1 matching 8 bases. The CDR3 runs to 15 residues. Germline V CDR1 and CDR2: LNHDA, SQIVND (reference sequence). The CDR3 region is CASSAGQGLNQPKHF. CDR3 nucleotides: TGTGCCAGTAGTGCCGGACAGGGTCTCAATCAGCCCAAGCATTTT.

This clonotype was seen at least ten times. The chain combines TRBV28 with TRBJ1-1; no firm D call. CDR3 length: 13 amino acids. Looked up from germline, CDR1 is MDHEN and CDR2 is SYDVKM. The ends were cut back, 5 bases at V and 5 bases at J, with 12 bases in the middle. DNA of the CDR3: TGTGCCAGCAGTGACCCCGGTGATACTGAAGCTTTCTTT. It is translated as CASSDPGDTEAFF.

V usage is TRBV20-1 and J usage is TRBJ1-6; the match to TRBD1 covers 7 bases. V dropped 3 bases and J dropped 8; count of bases not matched to a gene: 10. Per germline, CDR1 DFQATT and CDR2 SNEGSKA (reference sequence). This CDR3 has 15 residues. The CDR3 loop is CSASDGTALYSPLHF. CDR3 nucleotide sequence: TGCAGTGCTAGCGATGGGACAGCCTTATATTCACCCCTCCACTTT.

With respect to this clonotype: This clone may be a read error of a much larger clone one base away. The rearrangement links TRBV19 to TRBJ2-3; TRBD2 matches at 12 bases. In germline, CDR1 is LNHDA, CDR2 SQIVND (reference sequence). CDR3 size: 15 residues. The CDR3 DNA follows: TGTTCCAGTAGTCTAGCGGGGGGGTACACAGATACGCAGTATTTT. Translation: CSSSLAGGYTDTQYF. The variable domain in full, with the rest retrieved from reference TRBV19 and TRBJ2-3, is DGGITQSPKYLFRKEGQNVTLSCEQNLNHDAMYWYRQDPGQGLRLIYYSQIVNDFQKGDIAEGYSVSREKKESFPLTVTSAQKNPTAFYLCSSSLAGGYTDTQYFGPGTRLTVL.

This clonotype came up once. The chain joins TRBV7-6 to TRBJ1-6, with a possible D match to TRBD1 (6 bases). Germline-derived CDR1 and CDR2 are SGHVS and FNYEAQ. The CDR3 runs 16 residues. V lost 2 bases and J lost 9, with 17 bases in between. The CDR3 region has the DNA TGTGCCAGCAGCTTAAGAGGAGGGGACATGAGTTCACCCCTCCACTTT. Translation gives CASSLRGGDMSSPLHF.

This clonotype was seen a few times. This chain links TRBV7-9 with TRBJ2-2; 14 bases line up with TRBD2. CDR1 and CDR2 from the germline V gene are SEHNR and FQNEAQ (reference sequence). The CDR3 extends over 18 amino acids. Trimming removed 5 bases from V and 2 bases from J; junction bases left unmatched: 7. The CDR3: CASSGPTSGGANTGELFF. The CDR3, as DNA: TGTGCCAGCAGCGGACCGACTAGCGGGGGGGCCAACACCGGGGAGCTGTTTTTT.

This clonotype was found many times. The chain links TRBV7-6 to TRBJ2-5; D ambiguous. Trimming took off 4 bases at V and 1 base at J, with 19 bases between the two ends. The V gene's germline CDR1 is SGHVS and CDR2 FNYEAQ. CDR3 length: 17 residues. The CDR3 coding sequence is TGTGCCAGCAGCTACGTACATGGGGTCCAATTCCAAGAGACCCAGTACTTC. Amino acids: CASSYVHGVQFQETQYF.

The rearrangement joins TRBV7-9 to TRBJ2-7; unclear D gene. V lost 5 bases and J 6 bases, leaving 11 bases between the germline ends. Germline CDR1 is SEHNR and CDR2 is FQNEAQ (reference sequence). The length of the CDR3 is 12 residues. The CDR3 reads CASSGRKGEQYF. CDR3 DNA: TGTGCCAGCAGCGGACGGAAGGGCGAGCAGTACTTC.

V gene TRBV7-6 combines with J gene TRBJ2-3; TRBD2 aligns across 8 bases. After removal of 3 bases from V and 3 bases from J, the junction contained 5 bases not matched to a gene. The CDR3 runs 15 residues. The germline V gene encodes CDR1 SGHVS and CDR2 FNYEAQ. CDR3 residues: CASSFGGGFTDTQYF. CDR3 coding DNA: TGTGCCAGCAGCTTCGGCGGGGGGTTTACAGATACGCAGTATTTT.